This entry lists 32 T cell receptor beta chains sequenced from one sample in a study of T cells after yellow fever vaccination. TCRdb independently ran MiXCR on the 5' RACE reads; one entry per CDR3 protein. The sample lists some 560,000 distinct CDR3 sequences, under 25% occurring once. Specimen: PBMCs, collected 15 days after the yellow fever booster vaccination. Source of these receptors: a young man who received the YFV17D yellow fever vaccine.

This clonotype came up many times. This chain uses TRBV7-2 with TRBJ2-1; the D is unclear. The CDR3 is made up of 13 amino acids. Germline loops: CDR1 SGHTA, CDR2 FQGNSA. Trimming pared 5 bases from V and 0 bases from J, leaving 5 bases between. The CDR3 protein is CASSASSYNEQFF. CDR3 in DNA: TGTGCCAGCAGCGCGAGCTCCTACAATGAGCAGTTCTTC.

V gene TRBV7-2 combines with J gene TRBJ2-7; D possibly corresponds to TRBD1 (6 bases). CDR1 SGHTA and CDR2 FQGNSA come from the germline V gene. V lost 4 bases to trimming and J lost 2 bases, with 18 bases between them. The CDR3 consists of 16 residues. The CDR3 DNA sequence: TGTGCCAGCAGCTCTCCGGGACACGGATTAGCCTACGAGCAGTACTTC. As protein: CASSSPGHGLAYEQYF.

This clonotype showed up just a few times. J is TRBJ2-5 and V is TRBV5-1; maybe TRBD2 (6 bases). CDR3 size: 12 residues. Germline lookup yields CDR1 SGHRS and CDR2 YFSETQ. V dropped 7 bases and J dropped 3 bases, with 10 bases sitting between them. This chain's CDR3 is CASCGNEETQYF. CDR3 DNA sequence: TGCGCCAGCTGCGGGAATGAAGAGACCCAGTACTTC. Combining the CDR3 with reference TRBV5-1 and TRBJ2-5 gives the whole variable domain KAGVTQTPRYLIKTRGQQVTLSCSPISGHRSVSWYQQTPGQGLQFLFEYFSETQRNKGNFPGRFSGRQFSNSRSEMNVSTLELGDSALYLCASCGNEETQYFGPGTRLLVL.

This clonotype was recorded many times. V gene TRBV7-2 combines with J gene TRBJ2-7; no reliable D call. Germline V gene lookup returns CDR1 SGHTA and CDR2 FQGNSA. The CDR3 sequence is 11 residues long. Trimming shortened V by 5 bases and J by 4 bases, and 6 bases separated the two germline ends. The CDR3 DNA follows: TGTGCCAGCAGCCAAGCGTACGAGCAGTACTTC. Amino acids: CASSQAYEQYF. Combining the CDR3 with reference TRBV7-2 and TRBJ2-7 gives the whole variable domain GAGVSQSPSNKVTEKGKDVELRCDPISGHTALYWYRQSLGQGLEFLIYFQGNSAPDKSGLPSDRFSAERTGGSVSTLTIQRTQQEDSAVYLCASSQAYEQYFGPGTRLTVT.

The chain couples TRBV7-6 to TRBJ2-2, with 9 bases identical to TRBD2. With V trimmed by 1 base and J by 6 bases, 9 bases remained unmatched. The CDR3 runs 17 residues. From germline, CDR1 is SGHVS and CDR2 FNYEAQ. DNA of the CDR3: TGTGCCAGCAGCTTAGTGTTAGCGGGAGTGAGCGCCGGGGAGCTGTTTTTT. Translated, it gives CASSLVLAGVSAGELFF.

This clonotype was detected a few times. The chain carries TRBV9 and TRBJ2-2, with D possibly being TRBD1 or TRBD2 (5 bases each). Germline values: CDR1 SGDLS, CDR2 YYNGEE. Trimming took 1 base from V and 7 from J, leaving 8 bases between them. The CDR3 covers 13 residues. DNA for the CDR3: TGTGCCAGCAGCGTACGAGGGGTCGGGGAGCTGTTTTTT. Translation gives CASSVRGVGELFF. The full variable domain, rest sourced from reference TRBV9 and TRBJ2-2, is DSGVTQTPKHLITATGQRVTLRCSPRSGDLSVYWYQQSLDQGLQFLIQYYNGEERAKGNILERFSAQQFPDLHSELNLSSLELGDSALYFCASSVRGVGELFFGEGSRLTVL.

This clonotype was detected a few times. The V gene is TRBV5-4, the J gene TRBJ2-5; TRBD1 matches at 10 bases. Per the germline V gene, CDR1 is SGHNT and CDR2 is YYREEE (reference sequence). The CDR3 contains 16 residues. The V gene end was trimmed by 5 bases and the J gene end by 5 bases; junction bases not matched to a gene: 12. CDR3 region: CASSQRTGGALETQYF. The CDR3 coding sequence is TGTGCCAGCAGTCAACGGACAGGGGGGGCCTTGGAGACCCAGTACTTC.

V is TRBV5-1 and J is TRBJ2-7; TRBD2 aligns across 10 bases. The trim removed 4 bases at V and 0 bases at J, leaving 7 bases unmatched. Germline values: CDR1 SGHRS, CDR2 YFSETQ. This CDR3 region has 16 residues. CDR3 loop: CASSDRRTSGSYEQYF. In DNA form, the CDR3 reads TGCGCCAGCAGCGATCGACGGACTAGCGGCTCCTACGAGCAGTACTTC.

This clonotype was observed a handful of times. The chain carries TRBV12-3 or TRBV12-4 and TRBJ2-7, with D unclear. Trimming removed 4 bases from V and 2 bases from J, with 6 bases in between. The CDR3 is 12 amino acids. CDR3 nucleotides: TGTGCCAGCAGTTCTCTGCCCTACGAGCAGTACTTC. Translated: CASSSLPYEQYF.

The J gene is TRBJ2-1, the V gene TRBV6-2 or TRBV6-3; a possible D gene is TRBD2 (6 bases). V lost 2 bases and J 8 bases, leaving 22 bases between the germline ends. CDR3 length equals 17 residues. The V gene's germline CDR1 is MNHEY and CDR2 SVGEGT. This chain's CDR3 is CASSYGTGSGRRDEQFF. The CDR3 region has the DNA TGTGCCAGCAGTTACGGGACGGGTAGCGGAAGGCGCGATGAGCAGTTCTTC.

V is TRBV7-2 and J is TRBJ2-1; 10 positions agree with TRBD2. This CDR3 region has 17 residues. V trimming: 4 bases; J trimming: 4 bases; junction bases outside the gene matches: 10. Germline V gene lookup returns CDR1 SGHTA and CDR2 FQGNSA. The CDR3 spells CASSSLSGTSVYNEQFF. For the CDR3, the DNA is TGTGCCAGCAGCTCGTTATCCGGGACTAGCGTATACAATGAGCAGTTCTTC.

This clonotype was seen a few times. This CDR3 is CSARELAGGNEQFF. CDR3 nucleotide sequence: TGCAGTGCTAGGGAACTAGCGGGAGGTAATGAGCAGTTCTTC. V and J are TRBV20-1 and TRBJ2-1, with TRBD2 matching 12 bases. This CDR3 region has 14 residues. The V gene end was trimmed by 3 bases and the J gene end by 7 bases; junction bases not matched to a gene: 4. The germline V gene has CDR1 DFQATT and CDR2 SNEGSKA (reference sequence).

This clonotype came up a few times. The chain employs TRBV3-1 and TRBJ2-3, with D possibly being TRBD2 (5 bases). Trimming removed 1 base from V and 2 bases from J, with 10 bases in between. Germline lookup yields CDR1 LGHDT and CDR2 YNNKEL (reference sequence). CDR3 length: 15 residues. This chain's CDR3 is CASSQGGSYTDTQYF. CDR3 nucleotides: TGTGCCAGCAGCCAAGGAGGGTCGTACACAGATACGCAGTATTTT.

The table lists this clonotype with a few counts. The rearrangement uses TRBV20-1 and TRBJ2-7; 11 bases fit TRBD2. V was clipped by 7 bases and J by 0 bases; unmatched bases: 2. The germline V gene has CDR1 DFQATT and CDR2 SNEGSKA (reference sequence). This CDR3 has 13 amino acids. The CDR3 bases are TGCAGTGGGACTAGCGGGTACTCCTACGAGCAGTACTTC. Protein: CSGTSGYSYEQYF.

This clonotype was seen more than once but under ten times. The CDR3 DNA is TGTGCCAGCAGCTACTTAGAGGGGGCAGGTCCCAACACCGGGGAGCTGTTTTTT. Its protein product is CASSYLEGAGPNTGELFF. The chain carries TRBV7-6 and TRBJ2-2; TRBD1 matches 7 bases. Germline values: CDR1 SGHVS, CDR2 FNYEAQ. J gave up 2 bases and V 4 bases, and 13 bases lay outside the gene matches. The CDR3 length is 18 residues.

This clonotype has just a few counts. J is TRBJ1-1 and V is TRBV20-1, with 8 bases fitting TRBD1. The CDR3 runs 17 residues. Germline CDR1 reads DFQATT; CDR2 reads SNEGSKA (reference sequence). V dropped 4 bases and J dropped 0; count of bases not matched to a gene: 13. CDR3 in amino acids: CSANPATGEVMNTEAFF. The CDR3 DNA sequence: TGCAGTGCTAACCCCGCGACAGGGGAGGTTATGAACACTGAAGCTTTCTTT.

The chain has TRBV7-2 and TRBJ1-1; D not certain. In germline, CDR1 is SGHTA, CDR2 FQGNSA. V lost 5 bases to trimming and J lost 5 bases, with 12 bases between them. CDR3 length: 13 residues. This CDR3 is CASSRSWVTEAFF. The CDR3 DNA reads TGTGCCAGCAGCCGAAGTTGGGTAACTGAAGCTTTCTTT.

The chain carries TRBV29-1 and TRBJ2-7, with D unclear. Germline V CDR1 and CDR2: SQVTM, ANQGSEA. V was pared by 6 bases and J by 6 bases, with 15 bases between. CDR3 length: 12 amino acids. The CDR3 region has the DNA TGCAGCGTCGCTGGGGATCCGGGCGAGCAGTACTTC. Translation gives CSVAGDPGEQYF.

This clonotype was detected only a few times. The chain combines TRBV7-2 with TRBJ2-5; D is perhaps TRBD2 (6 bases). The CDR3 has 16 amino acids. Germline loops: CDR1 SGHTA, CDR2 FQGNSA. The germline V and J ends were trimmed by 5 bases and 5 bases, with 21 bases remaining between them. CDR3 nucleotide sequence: TGTGCCAGCAGCCCAAGTCCGGGGGTTGCTTGGGAGACCCAGTACTTC. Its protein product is CASSPSPGVAWETQYF.

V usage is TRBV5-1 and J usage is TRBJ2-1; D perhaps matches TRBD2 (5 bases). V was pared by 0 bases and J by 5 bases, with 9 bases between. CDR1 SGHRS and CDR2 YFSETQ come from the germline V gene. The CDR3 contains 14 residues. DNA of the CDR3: TGCGCCAGCAGCTTGGAGCGGCCCGACAATGAGCAGTTCTTC. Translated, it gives CASSLERPDNEQFF.

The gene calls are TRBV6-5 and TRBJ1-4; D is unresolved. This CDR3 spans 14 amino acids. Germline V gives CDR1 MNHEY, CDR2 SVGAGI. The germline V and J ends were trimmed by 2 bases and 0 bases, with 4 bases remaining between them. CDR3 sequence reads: CASSYGATNEKLFF. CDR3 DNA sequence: TGTGCCAGCAGTTACGGGGCAACTAATGAAAAACTGTTTTTT.

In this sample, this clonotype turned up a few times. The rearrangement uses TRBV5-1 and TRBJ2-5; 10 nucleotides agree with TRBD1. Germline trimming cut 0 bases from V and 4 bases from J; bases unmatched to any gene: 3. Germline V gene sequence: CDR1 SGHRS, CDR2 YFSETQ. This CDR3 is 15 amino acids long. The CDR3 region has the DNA TGCGCCAGCAGCTTGGGGACAGGGGGTTCAGAGACCCAGTACTTC. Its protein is CASSLGTGGSETQYF.

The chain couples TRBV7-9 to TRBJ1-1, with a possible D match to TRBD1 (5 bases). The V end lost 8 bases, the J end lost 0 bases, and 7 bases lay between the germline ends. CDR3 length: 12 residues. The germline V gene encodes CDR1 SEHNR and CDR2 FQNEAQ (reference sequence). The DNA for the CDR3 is TGTGCCAGCGGACAAATGAACACTGAAGCTTTCTTT. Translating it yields CASGQMNTEAFF.

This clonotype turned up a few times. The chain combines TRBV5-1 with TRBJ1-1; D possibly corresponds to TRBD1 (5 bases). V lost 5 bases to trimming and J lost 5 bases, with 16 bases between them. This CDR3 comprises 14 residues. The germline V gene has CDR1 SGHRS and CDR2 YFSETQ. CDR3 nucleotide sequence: TGCGCCAGCAGTCCCACAGGAGGGGAGACTGAAGCTTTCTTT. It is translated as CASSPTGGETEAFF.

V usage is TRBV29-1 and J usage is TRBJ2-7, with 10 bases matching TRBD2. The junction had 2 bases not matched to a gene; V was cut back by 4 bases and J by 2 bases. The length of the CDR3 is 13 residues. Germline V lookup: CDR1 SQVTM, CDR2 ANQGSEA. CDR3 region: CSVATSGAYEQYF. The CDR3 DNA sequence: TGCAGCGTTGCCACTAGCGGGGCCTACGAGCAGTACTTC.

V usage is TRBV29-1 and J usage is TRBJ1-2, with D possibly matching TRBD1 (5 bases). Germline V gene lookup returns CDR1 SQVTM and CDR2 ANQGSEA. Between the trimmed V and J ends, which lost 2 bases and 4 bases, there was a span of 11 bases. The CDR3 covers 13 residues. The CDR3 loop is CSVERGQVYGYTF. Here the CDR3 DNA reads TGCAGCGTTGAACGGGGCCAGGTCTATGGCTACACCTTC.

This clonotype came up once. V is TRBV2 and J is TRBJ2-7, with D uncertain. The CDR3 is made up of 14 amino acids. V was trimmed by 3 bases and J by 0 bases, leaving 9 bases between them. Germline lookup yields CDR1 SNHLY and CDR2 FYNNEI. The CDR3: CASSDRRSSYEQYF. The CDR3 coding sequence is TGTGCCAGCAGTGACAGAAGGAGCTCCTACGAGCAGTACTTC.

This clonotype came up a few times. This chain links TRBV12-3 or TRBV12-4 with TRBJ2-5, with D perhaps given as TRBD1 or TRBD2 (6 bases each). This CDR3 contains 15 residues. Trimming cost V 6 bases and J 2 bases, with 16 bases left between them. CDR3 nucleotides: TGTGCCAGCAGGACTAGGGGGAGGTTTCAAGAGACCCAGTACTTC. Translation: CASRTRGRFQETQYF.

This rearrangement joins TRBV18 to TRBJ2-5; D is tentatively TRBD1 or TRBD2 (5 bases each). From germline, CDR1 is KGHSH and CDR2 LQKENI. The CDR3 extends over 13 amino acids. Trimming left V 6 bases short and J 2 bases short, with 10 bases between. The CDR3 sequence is CASSRDQQETQYF. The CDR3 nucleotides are TGTGCCAGCTCTCGGGACCAACAAGAGACCCAGTACTTC.

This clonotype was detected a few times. Written as DNA, the CDR3 is TGTGCCAGCAGCGCCGACAGGGTACCCTACAATGAGCAGTTCTTC. It encodes CASSADRVPYNEQFF. The chain links TRBV5-4 to TRBJ2-1; 7 nucleotides line up with TRBD1. This CDR3 comprises 15 residues. V was clipped by 4 bases and J by 2 bases; unmatched bases: 6. CDR1 SGHNT and CDR2 YYREEE come from the germline V gene (reference sequence).

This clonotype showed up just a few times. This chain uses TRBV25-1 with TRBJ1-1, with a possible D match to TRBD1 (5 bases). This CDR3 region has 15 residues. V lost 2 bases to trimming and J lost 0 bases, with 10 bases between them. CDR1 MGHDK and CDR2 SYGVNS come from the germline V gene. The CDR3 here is CASSELQDMNTEAFF. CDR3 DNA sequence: TGTGCCAGCAGTGAACTACAGGACATGAACACTGAAGCTTTCTTT.

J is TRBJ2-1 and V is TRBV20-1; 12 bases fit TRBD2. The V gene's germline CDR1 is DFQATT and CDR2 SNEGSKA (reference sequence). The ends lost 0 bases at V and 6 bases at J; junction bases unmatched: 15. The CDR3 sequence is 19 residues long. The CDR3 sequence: CSARDPLAGGPVPGNEQFF. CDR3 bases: TGCAGTGCTAGAGATCCCCTAGCGGGAGGGCCCGTTCCGGGCAATGAGCAGTTCTTC.